These 10 T cell receptor beta chains came from one sample sequenced in a study of tumour-infiltrating T cells in Burkitt lymphoma (dated by TCRdb to the early 2020s). Library preparation was by the immunoSEQ multiplex PCR assay. Here the immuneACCESS table is served through TCRdb, limited to in-frame sequences with V and J called. Missing clones are a known gap in these copies; in checked studies unresolved V genes cover under half, and the rest lacks a known reason. Across this sample there are about 13,000 clones, with 85% seen only once. The top ten clonotypes cover over 1.2% of the sample. The sequenced sample was tumor tissue. The source of these receptors is a human donor with diffuse large B-cell lymphoma.

The chain recombines TRBV7-2 with TRBJ2-5; possibly TRBD2 for D (6 bases). This CDR3 region has 15 residues. The V gene's germline CDR1 is SGHTA and CDR2 FQGNSA. Trimming took 6 bases from V and 6 from J, leaving 20 bases between them. The CDR3 loop is CASSRPGAAGQTQYF. In DNA, the CDR3 is TGTGCCAGCAGTCGCCCTGGGGCAGCGGGCCAGACCCAGTACTTC. The complete variable domain, with remaining parts taken from reference TRBV7-2 and TRBJ2-5, reads GAGVSQSPSNKVTEKGKDVELRCDPISGHTALYWYRQSLGQGLEFLIYFQGNSAPDKSGLPSDRFSAERTGGSVSTLTIQRTQQEDSAVYLCASSRPGAAGQTQYFGPGTRLLVL.

In this sample, this clone turned up once. The genes are TRBV9 and TRBJ2-2, with TRBD2 as a possible D gene (6 bases). The CDR3 sequence is 15 residues long. Trimming removed 5 bases from V and 5 bases from J, with 16 bases in between. Germline V gene lookup returns CDR1 SGDLS and CDR2 YYNGEE. The CDR3 nucleotides read TGTGCCAGCAGTTTTCGGGACTCACAAACCGGGGAGCTGTTTTTT. Translating gives CASSFRDSQTGELFF.

V usage is TRBV7-9 and J usage is TRBJ1-1; D not certain. This CDR3 is built from 11 residues. Germline loops: CDR1 SEHNR, CDR2 FQNEAQ (reference sequence). V was clipped by 5 bases and J by 7 bases, with 8 bases between them. This CDR3 is CASSESVEAFF. DNA of the CDR3: TGTGCCAGCAGCGAGAGTGTTGAAGCTTTCTTT.

The chain recombines TRBV5-6 with TRBJ2-5; TRBD2 matches at 13 bases. The CDR3 covers 18 residues. Per germline, CDR1 SGHDT and CDR2 YYEEEE. V shed 5 bases, J shed 4 bases, and the junction held 14 bases outside the gene matches. Written as DNA, the CDR3 is TGTGCCAGCAGTCCCGGACTAGCGGGAGCGTTGGGGGGAGAGACCCAGTACTTC. It translates to CASSPGLAGALGGETQYF.

V is TRBV10-3 and J is TRBJ2-3, with TRBD1 matching 8 bases. Germline V lookup: CDR1 ENHRY, CDR2 SYGVKD. V lost 10 bases, J lost 2 bases, and 5 bases stayed unmatched. The CDR3 consists of 13 residues. The CDR3 loop reads CATRDRTTDTQYF. DNA of the CDR3: TGTGCCACCAGGGACAGGACCACAGATACGCAGTATTTT.

V is TRBV13 and J is TRBJ2-2; D is ambiguous. The CDR3 has 16 amino acids. Germline CDR1 reads PRHDT; CDR2 reads FYEKMQ (reference sequence). The V end lost 4 bases, the J end lost 2 bases, and 14 bases lay between the germline ends. The CDR3 loop is CASSSVAKINTGELFF. In nucleotides, the CDR3 is TGTGCCAGCAGCTCCGTGGCGAAAATTAACACCGGGGAGCTGTTTTTT.

The chain is built from TRBV19 and TRBJ1-4; TRBD1 might be the D (6 bases). The CDR3 consists of 15 residues. The germline gives CDR1 LNHDA, CDR2 SQIVND (reference sequence). Trimming removed 6 bases from V and 2 bases from J, with 13 bases in between. The CDR3 region has the DNA TGTGCCAGTAGACCCCGGACAGCTACTAATGAAAAACTGTTTTTT. Protein: CASRPRTATNEKLFF.

The rearrangement links TRBV7-2 to TRBJ2-3, with 7 bases identical to TRBD2. The CDR3 length is 16 residues. Per germline, CDR1 SGHTA and CDR2 FQGNSA. Unmatched junction bases numbered 12, after V lost 5 bases and J lost 4 bases. The CDR3 nucleotides read TGTGCCAGCAGCCGAATAGCGGGCACGGGGGCAGATACGCAGTATTTT. Its translation is CASSRIAGTGADTQYF.

The V call is TRBV7-9, the J call TRBJ1-2; D gene uncertain. Germline CDR1 is SEHNR and CDR2 is FQNEAQ (reference sequence). V was clipped by 6 bases and J by 0 bases, with 2 bases between them. CDR3 length equals 11 residues. The CDR3: CASRANYGYTF. CDR3 in DNA: TGTGCCAGCAGGGCTAACTATGGCTACACCTTC.

The count of this clone is one. The chain employs TRBV6-5 and TRBJ1-5, with D uncertain. The V and J ends lost 6 bases and 1 base respectively, with 7 bases between them. The CDR3 sequence is 13 residues long. Germline loops: CDR1 MNHEY, CDR2 SVGAGI. CDR3 coding DNA: TGTGCCAGCAGCGGGGTGAGCAATCAGCCCCAGCATTTT. Its translation: CASSGVSNQPQHF.